This is a list of T cell receptor beta chains from one sample in a study of neurological immune-mediated disorders. TCRdb re-called the 5' RACE reads with MiXCR, one entry per CDR3 protein. The sample lists 60,000 to 85,000 distinct CDR3 sequences; roughly 4.5% were seen once. Sequencing used PBMCs. These receptors were collected from a woman in her 70s with multiple sclerosis. Both conserved end residues are part of each CDR3. A D gene is named only where the DNA matches it firmly. Clone size is given for some rows only: seen once, a few or many times, or a class if the clone is expanded.

TGTGCCAGCAGCTTAGGTGCGGAAAAGCAGTACTTC	CASSLGAEKQYF	-	TRBV7-9	TRBJ2-7	many
TGTGCTAGTGGACGCACAGGGGTGCAGTACTTC	CASGRTGVQYF	TRBD1	TRBV12-5	TRBJ2-7	few
TGCAGCGTTGCGGGTATTGGAAACACCATATATTTT	CSVAGIGNTIYF	-	TRBV29-1	TRBJ1-3	many
TGCAGTGCTCGGTACAGGATTGCAGATACGCAGTATTTT	CSARYRIADTQYF	-	TRBV20-1	TRBJ2-3	many
TGTGCCAGCAGCTTGGAATGGATAAATCAGCCCCAGCATTTT	CASSLEWINQPQHF	-	TRBV5-5	TRBJ1-5	many
TGTGCCAGCAGCTCCGGGACAGCCAAAAACATTCAGTACTTC	CASSSGTAKNIQYF	-	TRBV7-6	TRBJ2-4	few
TGTGCCAGCAGCCAAGTGAACTACAATGAGCAGTTCTTC	CASSQVNYNEQFF	-	TRBV3-1	TRBJ2-1	many
TGCGCCAGCAGCGTCAGGCTGAACACTGAAGCTTTCTTT	CASSVRLNTEAFF	-	TRBV5-1	TRBJ1-1	many
TGTGCCAGCTCACAAATGACTAGCGGGAGTTTTTCCAATGAGCAGTTCTTC	CASSQMTSGSFSNEQFF	TRBD2	TRBV18	TRBJ2-1	-
TGTGCCACCAGCACTCCGGGCCCCGAATGGGAGCAGTTCTTC	CATSTPGPEWEQFF	-	TRBV15	TRBJ2-1	many
TGTGCCAGCAGCGCCGAGGGAAAGGACTACAATGAGCAGTTCTTC	CASSAEGKDYNEQFF	-	TRBV7-6	TRBJ2-1	many
TGTGCCAGCAGCTTGTTGCCACGCGAAGGCACTGAAGCTTTCTTT	CASSLLPREGTEAFF	-	TRBV5-5	TRBJ1-1	few
TGCAGTGCGCAGGACAGGGGGCCCGATGGCTACACCTTC	CSAQDRGPDGYTF	TRBD1	TRBV20-1	TRBJ1-2	many
TGTGCCAGCAGCTTGGGACAGGGTGCAGATACGCAGTATTTT	CASSLGQGADTQYF	TRBD1	TRBV5-5	TRBJ2-3	many
TGTGCCAGCAGTAGGGACCGGGACACCGGGGAGCTGTTTTTT	CASSRDRDTGELFF	-	TRBV6-5	TRBJ2-2	many
TGCGCCAGCAGCGAGGTAGCCAGGGACAGGGTCGCTGGCTACACCTTC	CASSEVARDRVAGYTF	TRBD1	TRBV5-1	TRBJ1-2	-
TGCAGTGTTAACCGGAACACTGAAGCTTTCTTT	CSVNRNTEAFF	-	TRBV20-1	TRBJ1-1	-
TGTGCCAGCAGCCCTAGGACAGGGAGCTCCTACAATGAGCAGTTCTTC	CASSPRTGSSYNEQFF	TRBD1	TRBV7-2	TRBJ2-1	many
TGCGCCAGCAGACCATCTCAGGGGGCCGGTGGATGGGAGACCCAGTACTTC	CASRPSQGAGGWETQYF	TRBD1	TRBV5-1	TRBJ2-5	few
TGCAGTGCTAGAGCCAGGGGCAGCAATCAGCCCCAGCATTTT	CSARARGSNQPQHF	-	TRBV20-1	TRBJ1-5	few
TGTGCCAGCAGCCAAGATCGGAACGGACTAGCGAATGAGCAGTTCTTC	CASSQDRNGLANEQFF	TRBD2	TRBV3-1	TRBJ2-1	many
TGCGCCAGCAGCCAAGAGGACTCTCCTGAAAAACTGTTTTTT	CASSQEDSPEKLFF	-	TRBV4-1	TRBJ1-4	many
TGTGCCAGCAGCTTAGGCCGGGACAGGGGCTATGAAAAACTGTTTTTT	CASSLGRDRGYEKLFF	TRBD1	TRBV7-6	TRBJ1-4	many
TGTGCCAGCACCGAATCGACTAGCGGCACCTACGAGCAGTACTTC	CASTESTSGTYEQYF	TRBD2	TRBV5-5	TRBJ2-7	many
TGTGCCAGCAGCCATCTGCTCCGGGGCGACAAAAACATTCAGTACTTC	CASSHLLRGDKNIQYF	-	TRBV3-1	TRBJ2-4	many
TGCAGTGCCCTAGCGACGGGTAACTATGGCTACACCTTC	CSALATGNYGYTF	-	TRBV20-1	TRBJ1-2	many
TGCAGTGCTAGCCCTCCCAATGAGCAGTTCTTC	CSASPPNEQFF	-	TRBV20-1	TRBJ2-1	many